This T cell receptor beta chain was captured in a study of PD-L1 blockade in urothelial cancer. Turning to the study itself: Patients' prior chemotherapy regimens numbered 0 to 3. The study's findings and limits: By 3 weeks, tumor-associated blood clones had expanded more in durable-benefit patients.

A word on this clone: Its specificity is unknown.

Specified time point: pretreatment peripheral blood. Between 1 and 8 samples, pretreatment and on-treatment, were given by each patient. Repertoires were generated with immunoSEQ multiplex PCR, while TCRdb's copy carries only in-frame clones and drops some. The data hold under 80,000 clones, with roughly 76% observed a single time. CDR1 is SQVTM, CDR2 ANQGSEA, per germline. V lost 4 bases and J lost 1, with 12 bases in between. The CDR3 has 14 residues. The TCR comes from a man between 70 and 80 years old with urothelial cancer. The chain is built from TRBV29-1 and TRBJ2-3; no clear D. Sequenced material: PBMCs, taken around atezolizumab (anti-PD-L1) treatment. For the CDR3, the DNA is TGCAGCGTTGGAGTCATGGGCGGCACAGATACGCAGTATTTT. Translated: CSVGVMGGTDTQYF.